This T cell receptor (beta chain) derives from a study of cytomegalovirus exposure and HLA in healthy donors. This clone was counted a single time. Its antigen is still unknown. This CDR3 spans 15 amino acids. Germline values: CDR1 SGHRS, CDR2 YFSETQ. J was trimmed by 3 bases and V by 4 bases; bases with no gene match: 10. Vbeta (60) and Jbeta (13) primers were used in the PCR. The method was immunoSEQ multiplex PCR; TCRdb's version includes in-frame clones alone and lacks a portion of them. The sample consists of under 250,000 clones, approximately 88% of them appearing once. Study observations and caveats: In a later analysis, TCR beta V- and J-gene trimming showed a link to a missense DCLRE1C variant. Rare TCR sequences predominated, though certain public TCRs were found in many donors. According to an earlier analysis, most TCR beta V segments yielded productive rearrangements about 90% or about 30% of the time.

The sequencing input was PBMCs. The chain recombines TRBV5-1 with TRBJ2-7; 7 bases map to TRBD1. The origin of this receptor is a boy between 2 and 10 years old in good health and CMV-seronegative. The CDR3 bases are TGCGCCAGCAGCCCAGCCGACAGGGTGGGCTACGAGCAGTACTTC. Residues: CASSPADRVGYEQYF.